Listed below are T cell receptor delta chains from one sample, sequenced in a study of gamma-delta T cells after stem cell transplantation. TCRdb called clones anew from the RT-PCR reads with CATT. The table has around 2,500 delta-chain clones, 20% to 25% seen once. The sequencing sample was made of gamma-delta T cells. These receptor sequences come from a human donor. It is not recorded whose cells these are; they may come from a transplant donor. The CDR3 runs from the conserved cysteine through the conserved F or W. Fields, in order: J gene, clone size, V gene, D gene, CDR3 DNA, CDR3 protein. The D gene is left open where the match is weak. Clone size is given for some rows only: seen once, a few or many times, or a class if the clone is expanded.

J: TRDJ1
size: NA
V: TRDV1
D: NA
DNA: TGTGCTCTTGGGGAACTAGGAGGGATATACCCAACGTACACCGATAAACTCATCTTT
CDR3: CALGELGGIYPTYTDKLIF

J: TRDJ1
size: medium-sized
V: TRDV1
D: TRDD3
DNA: TGTGCTCTTGGGGCCGCTCCTTCTCTGGGGGCCCCAGCCGATAAACTCATCTTT
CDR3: CALGAAPSLGAPADKLIF

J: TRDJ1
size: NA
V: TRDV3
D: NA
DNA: TGTGCCGCAATTAAGGGCCCTGGGCTGGGGACACTGTACACCGATAAACTCATCTTT
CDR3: CAAIKGPGLGTLYTDKLIF

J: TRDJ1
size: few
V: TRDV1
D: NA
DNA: TGTGCTCTTAATTACGGGACTTCCACCGATAAACTCATCTTT
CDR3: CALNYGTSTDKLIF

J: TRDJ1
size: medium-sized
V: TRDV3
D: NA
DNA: TGTGCCTTTCACACTGCCCTACCCGGGGTGGGATTTAAACTCATCTTT
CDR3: CAFHTALPGVGFKLIF

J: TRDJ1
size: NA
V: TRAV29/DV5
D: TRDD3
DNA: TGTGCAGCAAGCGAGGGGGGATACGATCCGCCCGATGAACTCATCTTT
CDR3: CAASEGGYDPPDELIF

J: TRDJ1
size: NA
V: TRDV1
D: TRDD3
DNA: TGTGCTCTTGGGGAACTAAAGACCCCTTCCCGTACTGGGGGACCTCCCTGTTACACCGATAAACTCATCTTT
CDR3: CALGELKTPSRTGGPPCYTDKLIF

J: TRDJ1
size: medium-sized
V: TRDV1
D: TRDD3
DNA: TGTGCTCTTGGGGAACTACTCTCGTACGTTGGGGGGATAAGGTACACCGATAAACTCATCTTT
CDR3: CALGELLSYVGGIRYTDKLIF

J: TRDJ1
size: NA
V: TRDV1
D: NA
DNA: TGTGCTCTTTTCTTCATCGTTGGATACCCCCAGTACACCGATAAACTCATCTTT
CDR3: CALFFIVGYPQYTDKLIF

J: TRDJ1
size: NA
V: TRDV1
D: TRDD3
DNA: TGTGCTCTTGGGGAACCCGTCCTACCGAGTGTTCGTACTGGGGGAGGATACACCGATAAACTCATCTTT
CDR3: CALGEPVLPSVRTGGGYTDKLIF

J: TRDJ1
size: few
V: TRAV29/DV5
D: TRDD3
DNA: TGTGCAGCAAGCCATATGGGGGACGGGTACACCGATAAACTCATCTTT
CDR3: CAASHMGDGYTDKLIF

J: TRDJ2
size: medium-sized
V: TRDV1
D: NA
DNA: TGTGCTCTTGGGGAAACTAAAGAGGACCCCGGTAGGACAGCACAACTCTTCTTT
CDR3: CALGETKEDPGRTAQLFF

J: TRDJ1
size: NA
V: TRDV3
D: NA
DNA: TGTGCCGCACCTTCCTACGCGGTGGGGGATTTCACCGATAAACTCATCTTT
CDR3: CAAPSYAVGDFTDKLIF

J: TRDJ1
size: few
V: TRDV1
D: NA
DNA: TGTGCTCTTGGGGAACTGACCGAGACCGATAAACTCATCTTT
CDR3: CALGELTETDKLIF

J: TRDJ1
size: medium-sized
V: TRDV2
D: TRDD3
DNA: TGTGCCTGTGACACCGGACTGGGGGGACTCGGGACATACACCGATAAACTCATCTTT
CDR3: CACDTGLGGLGTYTDKLIF

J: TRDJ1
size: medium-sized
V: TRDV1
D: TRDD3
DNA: TGTGCTCTTGGGGACTTACATCACTACGATGCGCTGGGGGATACCAAAATCACCGATAAACTCATCTTT
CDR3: CALGDLHHYDALGDTKITDKLIF

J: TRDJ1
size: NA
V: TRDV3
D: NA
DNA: TGTGCCCTTACTGTACCCGATAAACTCATCTTT
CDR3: CALTVPDKLIF

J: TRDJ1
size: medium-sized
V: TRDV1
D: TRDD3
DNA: TGTGCTCTTGGGGGGGGAATTCCTCTGGGGATAGTGTACACCGATAAACTCATCTTT
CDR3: CALGGGIPLGIVYTDKLIF

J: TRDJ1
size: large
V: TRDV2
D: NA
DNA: TGTGCCTGTGACACGGTGGCTGGGGATCCCCTTCGGACTCTCATCTTT
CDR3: CACDTVAGDPLRTLIF

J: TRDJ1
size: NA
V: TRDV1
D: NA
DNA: TGTGCTCTTGGGGATCGTAACGAGTACTACACCGATAAACTCATCTTT
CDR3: CALGDRNEYYTDKLIF

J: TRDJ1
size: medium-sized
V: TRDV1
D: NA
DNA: TGTGCTCTTGGTTTTGGCCGCCCCAACGAGGGGGCCTTCGGGCTCATCTTT
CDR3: CALGFGRPNEGAFGLIF

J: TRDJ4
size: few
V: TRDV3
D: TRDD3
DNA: TGTGCCTTTTTGCCCCACGGGGATAGGTTGGCCAGACCCCTGATCTTT
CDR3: CAFLPHGDRLARPLIF

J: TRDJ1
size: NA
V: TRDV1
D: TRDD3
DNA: TGTGCTCTTGGGGAACTCGGCGGGGGATACGTACTTTTCTCCTACACCGATAAACTCATCTTT
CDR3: CALGELGGGYVLFSYTDKLIF

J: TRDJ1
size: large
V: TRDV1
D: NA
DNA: TGTGCTCTTGGGACCCGGCACTTCCTACAGAGTACTGGGGGACTGTACACCGATAAACTCATCTTT
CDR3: CALGTRHFLQSTGGLYTDKLIF

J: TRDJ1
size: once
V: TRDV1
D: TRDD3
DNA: TGTGCTCTTGGCCCACCAAGGGACTGGGGGAACCAAGCCGATAAACTCATCTTT
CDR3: CALGPPRDWGNQADKLIF

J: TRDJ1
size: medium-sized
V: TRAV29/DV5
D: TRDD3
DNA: TGTGCAGCTGTAAAGGTTCCTCCTGTACTGGGGGTTAACAACACCGATAAACTCATCTTT
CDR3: CAAVKVPPVLGVNNTDKLIF

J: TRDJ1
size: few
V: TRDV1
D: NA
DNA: TGTGCTCTTGGGGAACTTCCCGCTATTCTGGGGAAACTCACCGATAAACTCATCTTT
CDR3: CALGELPAILGKLTDKLIF

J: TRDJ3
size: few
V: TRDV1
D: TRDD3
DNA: TGTGCTCTTGGGGAGACTCTTCCATCCCGGGGATATTCGGTTGTTATGTCCAGCTCCTGGGACACCCGACAGATGTTTTTC
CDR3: CALGETLPSRGYSVVMSSSWDTRQMFF

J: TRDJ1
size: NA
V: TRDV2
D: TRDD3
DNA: TGTGCCTGTGACTCACTTACTGGGGGATACTTAACCGATAAACTCATCTTT
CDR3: CACDSLTGGYLTDKLIF

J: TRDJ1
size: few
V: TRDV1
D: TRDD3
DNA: TGTGCTCTTGGGGAAAAGGAGGACTGGGGGACAAGTCCCTACATCGATAAACTCATCTTT
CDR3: CALGEKEDWGTSPYIDKLIF

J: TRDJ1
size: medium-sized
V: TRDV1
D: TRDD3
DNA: TGTGCTCTTGGGGAACTAGGAGACTGGGGGCTGACTTACACCGATAAACTCATCTTT
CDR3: CALGELGDWGLTYTDKLIF

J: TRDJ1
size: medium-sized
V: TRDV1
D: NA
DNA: TGTGCTCTTGGGGATACACATAAACTCATCTTT
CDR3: CALGDTHKLIF

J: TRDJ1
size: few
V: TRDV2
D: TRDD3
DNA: TGTGCCTGTGAGGGTCCCCACGCGTACTGGGGGATACAAACGAGGAGGATCATCTTT
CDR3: CACEGPHAYWGIQTRRIIF

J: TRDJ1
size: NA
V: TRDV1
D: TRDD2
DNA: TGTGCTCTTAGGGAACTCGCTTCCTACCTCCCGGGGCCGGATAAACTCATCTTT
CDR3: CALRELASYLPGPDKLIF

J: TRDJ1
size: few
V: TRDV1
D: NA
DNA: TGTGCTCTTGGGGTCCTATTGGGGGCTCCTCCTACTTCAACCGTACTGTACTACACCGATAAACTCATCTTT
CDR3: CALGVLLGAPPTSTVLYYTDKLIF